The rows below give T cell receptor beta chains drawn from one sample of a study of cytomegalovirus exposure and HLA in healthy donors. TCRdb keeps only in-frame clones here, not all; method: immunoSEQ multiplex PCR. The data show roughly 97,000 clones, approximately 85% seen once. Sequenced: PBMCs. The receptors stem from a man aged 40-49 years in good health and CMV-seropositive. The CDR3 runs from the conserved cysteine through the conserved F or W. The D gene is left open where the match is weak. Clone size, where shown, is once, few, many, or a class for clones that have expanded.

D gene,clone size,J gene,V gene,CDR3 protein,CDR3 DNA
NA,NA,TRBJ1-3,TRBV4-2,CASSQERMGLISGNTIYF,TGTGCCAGCAGCCAAGAGAGGATGGGACTCATCTCTGGAAACACCATATATTTT
NA,NA,TRBJ2-3,TRBV23-1,CASSQTEGRDISTDTQYF,TGCGCCAGCAGTCAAACGGAAGGACGGGACATTAGCACAGATACGCAGTATTTT
NA,NA,TRBJ1-1,TRBV30,CAWSAPGARVHDTEAFF,TGTGCCTGGAGTGCCCCAGGGGCAAGGGTGCATGACACTGAAGCTTTCTTT
NA,NA,TRBJ2-5,TRBV5-6,CASSFEETQYF,TGTGCCAGCAGCTTCGAAGAGACCCAGTACTTC
NA,NA,TRBJ2-1,TRBV19,CATAVGDQEGKFF,TGTGCCACGGCAGTGGGAGACCAAGAAGGGAAGTTCTTC
TRBD1,NA,TRBJ1-4,TRBV10-1,CASSGQGRREKLFF,TGCGCCAGCAGTGGACAGGGGAGAAGGGAAAAACTGTTTTTT
TRBD1,few,TRBJ1-2,TRBV19,CASISGQGGGGYTF,TGTGCCAGTATCTCGGGACAGGGAGGAGGCGGCTACACCTTC
NA,NA,TRBJ2-5,TRBV6-5,CASSSPDRSRAQYF,TGTGCCAGCAGTTCACCGGACAGATCACGGGCCCAGTACTTC
TRBD1,NA,TRBJ1-2,TRBV15,CATSTGTDYGYTF,TGTGCCACCAGCACCGGGACAGACTATGGCTACACCTTC
NA,NA,TRBJ1-3,TRBV10-3,CAISGGGNGNTIYF,TGTGCCATCAGTGGGGGAGGGAATGGAAACACCATATATTTT
NA,NA,TRBJ1-5,TRBV19,CASSPPDAAGYSNQPQHF,TGTGCCAGTAGTCCTCCGGACGCCGCGGGGTATAGCAATCAGCCCCAGCATTTT
NA,NA,TRBJ1-1,TRBV6-5,CASSDSSRGTEAFF,TGTGCCAGCAGTGACTCGAGTCGGGGCACTGAAGCTTTCTTT
NA,once,TRBJ2-3,TRBV25-1,CASSEAGTPFTDTQYF,TGTGCCAGCAGTGAAGCCGGGACACCCTTCACAGATACGCAGTATTTT
TRBD1,few,TRBJ2-2,TRBV7-2,CASSHDRVGTGELFF,TGTGCCAGCAGCCACGACAGGGTAGGGACCGGGGAGCTGTTTTTT
NA,NA,TRBJ2-5,TRBV21-1,CASSLEETQYF,TGTGCCAGCAGCCTAGAAGAGACCCAGTACTTC
TRBD2,NA,TRBJ2-3,TRBV28,CASRTYSGSLMDTQYF,TGTGCCAGCAGAACTTATAGCGGGAGTTTGATGGATACGCAGTATTTT
TRBD2,NA,TRBJ2-7,TRBV6-5,CASSYLAGGEAYEQYF,TGTGCCAGCAGTTATCTAGCGGGAGGAGAAGCCTACGAGCAGTACTTC
NA,NA,TRBJ1-1,TRBV18,CASSPPGYTEAFF,TGTGCCAGCTCGCCCCCCGGTTACACTGAAGCTTTCTTT
NA,once,TRBJ1-3,TRBV6-1,CASSVERYISGNTIYF,TGTGCCAGCAGTGTCGAGAGGTACATCTCTGGAAACACCATATATTTT
TRBD2,NA,TRBJ2-2,TRBV5-4,CASSPGTSGDTGELFF,TGTGCCAGCAGCCCTGGGACTAGCGGAGACACCGGGGAGCTGTTTTTT